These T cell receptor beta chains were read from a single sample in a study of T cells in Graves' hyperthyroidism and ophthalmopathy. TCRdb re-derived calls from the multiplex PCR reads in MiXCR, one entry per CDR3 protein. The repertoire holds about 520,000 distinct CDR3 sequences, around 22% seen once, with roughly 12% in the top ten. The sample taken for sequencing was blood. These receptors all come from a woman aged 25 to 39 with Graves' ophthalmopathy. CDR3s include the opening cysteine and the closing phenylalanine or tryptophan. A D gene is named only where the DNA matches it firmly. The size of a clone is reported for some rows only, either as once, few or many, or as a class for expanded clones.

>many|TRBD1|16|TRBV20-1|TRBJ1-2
CSARDIAGTANYGYTF
TGCAGTGCTAGAGACATCGCCGGGACAGCTAACTATGGCTACACCTTC
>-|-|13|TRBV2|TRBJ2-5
CASNPPFWETQYF
TGTGCCAGCAACCCACCTTTTTGGGAGACCCAGTACTTC
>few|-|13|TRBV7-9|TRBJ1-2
CASSLEEFRGYTF
TGTGCCAGCAGCTTAGAAGAGTTTCGTGGCTACACCTTC
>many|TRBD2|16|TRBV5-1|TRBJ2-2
CASSLAGGLVSGELFF
TGCGCCAGCAGCTTGGCCGGGGGACTAGTTAGCGGGGAGCTGTTTTTT
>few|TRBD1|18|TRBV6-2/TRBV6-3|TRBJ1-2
CASSSPPGTGKWSYGYTF
TGTGCCAGCAGTTCACCCCCGGGGACAGGGAAGTGGAGCTATGGCTACACCTTC
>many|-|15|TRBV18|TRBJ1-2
CASSPLQRGDDGYTF
TGTGCCAGCTCACCCCTGCAAAGGGGCGATGATGGCTACACCTTC
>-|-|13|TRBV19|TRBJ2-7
CASSIDASYEQYF
TGTGCCAGTAGTATAGATGCCTCCTACGAGCAGTACTTC
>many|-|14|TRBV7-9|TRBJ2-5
CASSLTHTSLTQYF
TGTGCCAGCAGCTTAACCCACACCTCATTGACCCAGTACTTC
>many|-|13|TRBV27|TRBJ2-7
CASSLAITYEQYF
TGTGCCAGCAGTTTAGCGATAACCTACGAGCAGTACTTC
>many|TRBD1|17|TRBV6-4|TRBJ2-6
CASRDRVYGPGANVLTF
TGTGCCAGCCGAGACAGGGTTTATGGGCCCGGGGCCAACGTCCTGACTTTC
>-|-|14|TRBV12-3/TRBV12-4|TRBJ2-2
CASKRQSNTGELFF
TGTGCCAGCAAAAGGCAGTCGAACACCGGGGAGCTGTTTTTT
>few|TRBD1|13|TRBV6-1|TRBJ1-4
CASLGTGSEKLFF
TGTGCCAGCCTGGGGACAGGGAGTGAAAAACTGTTTTTT
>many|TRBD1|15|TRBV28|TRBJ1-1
CASSPLTGEDTEAFF
TGTGCCAGCAGTCCCTTGACAGGGGAGGACACTGAAGCTTTCTTT
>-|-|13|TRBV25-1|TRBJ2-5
CASSYRDGETQYF
TGTGCCAGCAGCTACCGGGACGGGGAGACCCAGTACTTC
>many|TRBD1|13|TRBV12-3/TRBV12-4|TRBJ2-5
CASNRQGEETQYF
TGTGCCAGCAATAGACAGGGGGAAGAGACCCAGTACTTC
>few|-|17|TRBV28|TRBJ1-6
CASSRNRDIGGSSPLHF
TGTGCCAGCAGCCGAAACCGGGACATAGGAGGCAGTTCACCCCTCCACTTT
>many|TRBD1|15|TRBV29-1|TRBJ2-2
CSVYPRTGGGGELFF
TGCAGCGTTTATCCTAGGACAGGGGGCGGCGGGGAGCTGTTTTTT
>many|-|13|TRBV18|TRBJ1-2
CASSPKTTGVYTF
TGTGCCAGCTCGCCAAAAACCACAGGAGTGTACACCTTC
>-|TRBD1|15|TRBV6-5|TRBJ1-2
CASSSASGQEYSYTF
TGTGCCAGCAGTTCCGCATCGGGACAGGAATATAGCTACACCTTC
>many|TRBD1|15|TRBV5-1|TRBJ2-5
CASSTRSGTEETQYF
TGCGCCAGCAGCACAAGATCCGGGACAGAAGAGACCCAGTACTTC
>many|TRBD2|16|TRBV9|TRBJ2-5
CASSVTPTSDGETQYF
TGTGCCAGCAGCGTCACCCCGACTAGCGACGGCGAGACCCAGTACTTC
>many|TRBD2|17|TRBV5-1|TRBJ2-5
CASSAGLAGGGQETQYF
TGCGCCAGCAGCGCGGGACTAGCGGGGGGTGGCCAAGAGACCCAGTACTTC
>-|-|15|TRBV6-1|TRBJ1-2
CASSISGDSLYGYTF
TGTGCCAGCAGTATATCCGGAGACAGCCTTTATGGCTACACCTTC
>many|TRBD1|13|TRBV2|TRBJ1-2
CATGTGTGYGYTF
TGTGCCACCGGGACAGGGACGGGCTATGGCTACACCTTC
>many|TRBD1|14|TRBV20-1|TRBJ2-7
CSAAPGQGVYEQYF
TGCAGTGCTGCTCCGGGACAGGGGGTCTACGAGCAGTACTTC
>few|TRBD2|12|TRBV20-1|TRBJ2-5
CSAKLAGETQYF
TGCAGTGCTAAACTAGCGGGAGAGACCCAGTACTTC
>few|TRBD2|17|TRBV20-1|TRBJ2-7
CSAGASGTKRLLYEQYF
TGCAGTGCTGGAGCTAGCGGGACTAAGAGACTCCTCTACGAGCAGTACTTC
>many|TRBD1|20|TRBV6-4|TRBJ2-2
CASSMGPGQTKKGETGELFF
TGTGCCAGCAGTATGGGCCCGGGACAGACAAAGAAAGGGGAAACCGGGGAGCTGTTTTTT
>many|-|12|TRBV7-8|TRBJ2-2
CAAGWDPGELFF
TGTGCCGCGGGGTGGGACCCCGGGGAGCTGTTTTTT
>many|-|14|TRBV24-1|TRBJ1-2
CATSDFPRQHGYTF
TGTGCCACCAGTGATTTCCCTAGGCAACACGGCTACACCTTC
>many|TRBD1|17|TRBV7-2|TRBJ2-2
CASSLRAQGAVTGELFF
TGTGCCAGCAGCTTACGCGCCCAGGGGGCCGTCACCGGGGAGCTGTTTTTT
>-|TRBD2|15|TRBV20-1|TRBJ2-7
CSARDPTSGRYEQYF
TGCAGTGCTAGAGACCCGACTAGCGGGAGGTACGAGCAGTACTTC
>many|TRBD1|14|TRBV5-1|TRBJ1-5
CASSQGTGSGAQHF
TGCGCCAGCAGCCAAGGGACAGGGAGTGGGGCCCAGCATTTT
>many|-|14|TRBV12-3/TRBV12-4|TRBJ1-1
CASSSPPGHTEAFF
TGTGCCAGCAGTTCCCCGCCCGGACACACTGAAGCTTTCTTT
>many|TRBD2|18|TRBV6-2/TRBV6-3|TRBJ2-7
CASSYARTSGGETYEQYF
TGTGCCAGCAGTTACGCCCGGACTAGCGGGGGGGAAACCTACGAGCAGTACTTC
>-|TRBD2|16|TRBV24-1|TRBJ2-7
CATSVGTSGRAGEQYF
TGTGCCACCAGTGTGGGGACTAGCGGGAGAGCGGGCGAGCAGTACTTC
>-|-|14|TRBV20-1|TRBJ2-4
CSARDRIAKNIKYF
TGCAGTGCTAGGGATAGAATAGCCAAAAACATTAAGTACTTC
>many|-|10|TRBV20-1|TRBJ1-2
CSARAVRYTF
TGCAGTGCCAGGGCGGTCCGCTACACCTTC
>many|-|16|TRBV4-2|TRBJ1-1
CASSQGTGILNTEAFF
TGTGCCAGCAGCCAGGGAACAGGGATTTTGAACACTGAAGCTTTCTTT
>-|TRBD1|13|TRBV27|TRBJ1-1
CASSLTTGGPAFF
TGTGCCAGCAGTTTGACTACAGGGGGCCCAGCTTTCTTT
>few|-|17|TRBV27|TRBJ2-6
CASGLGQSVSGANVLTF
TGTGCCAGTGGCCTTGGACAATCCGTCTCTGGGGCCAACGTCCTGACTTTC
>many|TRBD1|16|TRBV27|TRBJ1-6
CASSLSGDRANSPLHF
TGTGCCAGCAGTTTATCCGGCGACAGGGCAAATTCACCCCTCCACTTT
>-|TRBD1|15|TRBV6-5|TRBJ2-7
CASSSRTGAAYEQYF
TGTGCCAGCAGTTCCCGGACAGGGGCGGCCTACGAGCAGTACTTC
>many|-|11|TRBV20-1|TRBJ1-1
CSPLTVTEAFF
TGCAGTCCTCTGACAGTCACTGAAGCTTTCTTT
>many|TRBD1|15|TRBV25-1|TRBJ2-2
CASSEGQAYAGELFF
TGTGCCAGCAGTGAGGGACAGGCTTACGCCGGGGAGCTGTTTTTT
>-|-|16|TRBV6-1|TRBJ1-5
CASSEALQVQNQPQHF
TGTGCCAGCAGTGAAGCGTTGCAGGTCCAAAATCAGCCCCAGCATTTT
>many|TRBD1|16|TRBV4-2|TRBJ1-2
CASSLTVRDSIGGYTF
TGTGCCAGCAGCCTTACTGTACGGGACAGTATAGGTGGCTACACCTTC
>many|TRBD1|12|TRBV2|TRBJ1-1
CASRGQGPEAFF
TGTGCCAGCAGGGGACAGGGACCTGAAGCTTTCTTT
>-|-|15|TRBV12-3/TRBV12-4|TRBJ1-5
CASSSQPGGNQPQHF
TGTGCCAGCAGTTCCCAACCGGGAGGCAATCAGCCCCAGCATTTT
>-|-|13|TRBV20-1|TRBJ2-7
CSASTVTTGEQYF
TGCAGTGCTTCTACGGTAACGACAGGCGAGCAGTACTTC
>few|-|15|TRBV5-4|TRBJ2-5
CASSPKQANQETQYF
TGTGCCAGCAGCCCAAAACAGGCAAATCAAGAGACCCAGTACTTC
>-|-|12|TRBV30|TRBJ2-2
CAWSNRVRELFF
TGTGCCTGGAGCAACAGGGTCCGGGAGCTGTTTTTT